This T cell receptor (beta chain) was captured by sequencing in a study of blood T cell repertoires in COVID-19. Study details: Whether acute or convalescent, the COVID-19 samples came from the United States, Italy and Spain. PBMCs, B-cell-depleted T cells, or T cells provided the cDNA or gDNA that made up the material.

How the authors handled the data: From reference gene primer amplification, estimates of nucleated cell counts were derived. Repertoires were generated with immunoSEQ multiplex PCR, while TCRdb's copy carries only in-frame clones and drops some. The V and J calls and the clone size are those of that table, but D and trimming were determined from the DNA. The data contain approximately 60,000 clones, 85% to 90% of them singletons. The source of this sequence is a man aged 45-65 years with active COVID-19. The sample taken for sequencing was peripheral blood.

The CDR3 loop is CASSHPQDRENTGELFF. The CDR3 nucleotides are TGTGCCAGCAGCCACCCACAAGACAGGGAGAACACCGGGGAGCTGTTTTTT. The J gene is TRBJ2-2, the V gene TRBV7-2; TRBD1 aligns across 7 bases. The CDR3 length is 17 residues. Losses at the gene ends were 5 bases for V and 1 base for J; bases not matched to a gene: 10. CDR1 is SGHTA and CDR2 is FQGNSA in the germline V gene. The full variable domain, in which reference TRBV7-2 and TRBJ2-2 provide the parts outside the CDR3, is GAGVSQSPSNKVTEKGKDVELRCDPISGHTALYWYRQSLGQGLEFLIYFQGNSAPDKSGLPSDRFSAERTGGSVSTLTIQRTQQEDSAVYLCASSHPQDRENTGELFFGEGSRLTVL.